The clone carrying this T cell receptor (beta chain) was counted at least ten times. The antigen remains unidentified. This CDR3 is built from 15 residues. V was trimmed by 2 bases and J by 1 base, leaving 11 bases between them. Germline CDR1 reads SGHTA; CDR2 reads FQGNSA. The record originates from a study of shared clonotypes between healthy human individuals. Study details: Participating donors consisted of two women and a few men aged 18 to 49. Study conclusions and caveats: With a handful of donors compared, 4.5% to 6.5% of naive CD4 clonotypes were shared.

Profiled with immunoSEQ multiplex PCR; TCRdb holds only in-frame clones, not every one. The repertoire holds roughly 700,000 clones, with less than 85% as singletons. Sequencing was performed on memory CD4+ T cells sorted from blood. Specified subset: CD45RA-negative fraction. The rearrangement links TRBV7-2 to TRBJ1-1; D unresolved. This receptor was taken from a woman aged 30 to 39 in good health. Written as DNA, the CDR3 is TGTGCCAGCAGCTTACAACACTCAGAGAACACTGAAGCTTTCTTT. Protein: CASSLQHSENTEAFF.